This T cell receptor beta chain was documented in a study of cytomegalovirus exposure and HLA in healthy donors (dated 2017 in TCRdb). With regard to the full study: According to an earlier analysis of 587 of the donors, some 170 million T cells yielded roughly 110 million unique TCR beta sequences and about 300 Gb of sequence data. An early release that covered more than 550 HLA-typed donors contained approximately 300 gigabases of sequencing data and 85 million to 100 million unique TCR sequences. Among the roughly 400 genotyped donors, around 81% belonged to the genetic ancestry cluster associated with self-reported Caucasian donors. The study aimed to test whether signatures of past pathogen exposure could be identified by cataloging public T cell receptors. The study profiled the T cell repertoires of hundreds of subjects by immunosequencing and related them to cytomegalovirus serostatus. Besides the first cohort of around 670 subjects, a separate validation cohort made up of roughly 120 different subjects was used. High-throughput TCR immunosequencing, statistical association of individual TCRs with disease status, and machine learning were combined to predict cytomegalovirus infection status. To study patterns of TCR occurrence, a later analysis re-analyzed previously published TCR beta repertoires from 500 to 850 donors and added high-resolution HLA genotyping. Rather than drawing on any new phenotypic data, the later analysis identified candidate immune exposures from TCR beta sequences and the way those sequences occurred across donors. An earlier analysis of several hundred of the donors used high-throughput TCR beta sequencing to judge whether each TCR beta V gene segment behaved as functional or pseudogenic. Donor age, sex, ethnicity and CMV serostatus were compiled together with the repertoire data. A later genetic analysis used genome-wide SNP genotypes for about 60% of the roughly 700 donors, treating that subset as a discovery cohort. All discovery cohort repertoires had been generated using a single sequencing platform. HLA typing included class I and class II loci at four-digit resolution. The number of donors typed differed by locus, with 629-630 for A, B, C, DRB1 and DQB1, around 520 for DQA1, 600 to 610 for DPA1, and 450 to 480 for DPB1. Because of strong linkage in the cohort, five DR-DQ haplotypes were treated as single units for association and clustering. On average, 235,054 unique TCR beta nucleotide sequences were sequenced per donor among about 400 genotyped donors of the cohort, with roughly 20% of those sequences being non-productive. What the work shows at the level of the full study, not this receptor alone: The classifier was reported to diagnose cytomegalovirus status with high specificity and sensitivity in both the original and validation cohorts. A later analysis found that TCR association rates varied across HLA loci, with DRB1 alleles showing the most associated TCRs and HLA-C alleles the fewest. Strong co-occurrence of HLA alleles, especially DR and DQ, made assigning TCR associations to individual alleles difficult. Linkage disequilibrium might explain the correlated functional status among segregating V segments, but an unknown experimental factor could not be excluded. HLA typing was unavailable for some donors at each locus, so association tests used only the typed subset. The cohort was sequenced for TCR beta chains only, and without alpha or paired-chain data the features that could be detected were limited. According to a later analysis, parvovirus B19, influenza, CMV and Epstein-Barr virus appeared linked to several top co-occurrence clusters. In a later genetic analysis, fewer N-insertions in productive TCRs were reported among donors in an Asian-associated ancestry cluster than the roughly 640-donor mean. Three of the identified cytomegalovirus-associated TCR beta chains were confirmed in vitro to be specific for cytomegalovirus antigens. For the cohort, immune exposure information was limited to CMV serostatus. Because counts were too low, under 20 rarely observed V segments, including chromosome 9 orphons, were left out of the earlier analysis of a few hundred of the donors. The authors suggested that the approach could potentially be generalized to other disease states and immunological phenotypes. The presence/absence analyses assumed that sequencing depth was roughly uniform across donors, and that assumption may not be true. A further reported finding was that TCR beta sequences accurately predicted the HLA-A and HLA-B alleles for most subjects in the first cohort. A cluster of highly shared sequence variants was judged likely to be a technical artifact of the sequencing pipeline. A later analysis found that most CMV-associated TCR beta chains appeared HLA-restricted, with HLA associations seemingly driven largely by CMV exposure. The 87-base-pair reads could not distinguish some IMGT-functional V segments, including TRBV6-2 and TRBV6-3, so those segments were excluded. A total of 150 to 200 TCR beta chains were listed by the study as associated with cytomegalovirus. Most TCR sequences were observed very rarely across donors, whereas some public TCRs were present in many individuals. A later genetic analysis associated a missense DCLRE1C variant with V-gene and J-gene trimming of TCR beta chains, and an independent cohort replicated the association. In an earlier analysis of more than 500 of the donors, most TCR beta V segments appeared in productive rearrangements about 87% or about 30% of the time, broadly matching IMGT annotations. A later analysis associated 16,951 TCR beta sequences with specific HLA alleles at a false discovery rate of 0.05. A later analysis found that HLA-associated TCR beta chains were more clonally expanded and had lower generation probabilities than equally common non-associated chains.

Library prep was done by the immunoSEQ multiplex PCR assay. For the multiplex PCR, a mixture combining 60 forward primers for TCR Vbeta segments and 13 reverse primers for TCR Jbeta segments was used. A multiplex PCR assay on genomic DNA amplified the CDR3 region of rearranged TCR beta genes. The amplified TCR beta libraries were sequenced on the Illumina HiSeq System as 87-base-pair reads. In the source study's methods: A later analysis counted 65 million to 90 million unique TCR beta chains across the 690 or so repertoires, and 9.5 million to 11 million of these chains were shared by at least two donors. To remove PCR and sequencing errors, raw reads were error-corrected and collapsed into unique sequences using a nearest-neighbor algorithm that merged closely related sequences. Alignment of CDR3 sequences to IMGT reference sequences was used to assign V, D and J gene segments. For a sequence to be retained, a match of at least six nucleotides to both a V gene segment and a J gene segment was required. Rearrangements were classified as productive when the CDR3 lacked stop codons and remained in frame with V and J, and all other rearrangements were classified as non-productive. CDR3 was defined by IMGT convention, running from the second conserved V-encoded cysteine to the conserved J-encoded phenylalanine. Sequences without an unambiguous match to a single V gene segment were excluded from the earlier analysis of a few hundred of the donors. An earlier analysis of several hundred of the donors called V segments functional above 56.7% productive rearrangements and segregating when the between-donor standard deviation exceeded 5%. A statistical classification framework was developed to diagnose cytomegalovirus status using the catalog of TCR beta chain sequences. V and J gene assignment, in a later analysis, came from comparing TCR nucleotide sequences with IMGT/GENE-DB human TR gene sequences. Using the TCRdist pipeline, a later analysis assigned CDR3 sequences along with most-parsimonious VDJ recombination scenarios. In a later analysis, each TCR beta chain was defined by its CDR3 amino acid sequence together with its V-gene family, and reads without a unique V-gene family were excluded. In a later analysis, around 600 highly shared, low-generation-probability nucleotide sequences were removed to address suspected cross-contamination and a sequencing artifact. In a later analysis, a clonal expansion index for each public chain was calculated from normalized within-repertoire ranks of inferred template counts. A later analysis computed generation probabilities with a VDJ recombination model fitted to out-of-frame rearrangements, and checked the results against IGoR. A later analysis scored TCR-TCR, TCR-HLA and TCR-CMV co-occurrence with hypergeometric tests, applying a repertoire-size bias correction to TCR pairs. A later analysis estimated false discovery rates by permuting HLA or CMV assignments 20 times. In a later analysis, co-occurring TCRs were grouped using DBSCAN, with TCRdist sequence similarity added in when clustering inside HLA-allele-positive subsets. Repertoires with fewer than 30,000 or more than 120,000 public chains were left out of co-occurrence clustering, as were about five repertoires with anomalous nucleotide sharing. The clones in this table, taken by TCRdb from immuneACCESS, are in-frame only. Not every clone is retained; where verified, under half of the shortfall comes from an unresolved V gene, and the cause of the rest is unknown. V and J calls plus clone size are reproduced from that table; the DNA served to infer D and trimming. The sample has 200,000 to 250,000 clones on record, approximately 87% of them singletons. 1% to 1.5% of the sample comes from the top ten.

The cohort consisted of some 730 healthy bone marrow donors. At the time of sampling, every cohort member was nominally healthy, though immune exposures that went unrecorded were likely present. Of the approximately 700 cohort members, 250 to 300 had a positive CMV serostatus and 350 to 450 had a negative one, while no CMV serostatus was recorded for the donor. A peripheral blood sample was provided by each donor, and peripheral blood mononuclear cells were used for TCR beta sequencing. The Qiagen DNeasy Blood Extraction Kit was used to extract genomic DNA from the blood cell samples. As to this clone: Its antigen remains undetermined. It has no much larger one-base neighbor in the sample; base qualities were not kept.

The junction shows trimming of 3 bases on V and 1 base on J, plus 21 bases between the germline ends. From the cysteine up to the phenylalanine, the CDR3 has a length of 18 residues. The entry retains the CDR3 DNA only, 54 bases that are in frame from base 1. Looking up the germline V gene yields CDR1 ENHRY and CDR2 SYGVKD. Material: PBMCs. The chain is assembled from TRBV10-3 and TRBJ1-1; the D gene lacks a confident call. This TCR came from a human donor in good health. In nucleotide form, the sequence is TGTGCCATCAGTGAACATATTGGTGGGTCAACAGCGAACACTGAAGCTTTCTTT. Its amino acids are CAISEHIGGSTANTEAFF.